Listed below are T cell receptor beta chains from one sample, sequenced in a study of Ad26.COV2.S vaccination and SARS-CoV-2 variants. The protocol was immunoSEQ multiplex PCR, while the TCRdb copy is restricted to in-frame clones and leaves out a portion. The sample has about 380,000 clones; 83% are singletons. Sequenced here: peripheral blood, sampled in a trial of Ad26.COV2.S vaccine versus placebo. The receptors originated from a person aged 18-60 years who received the Ad26.COV2.S COVID-19 vaccine or a placebo. Each CDR3 is given without its conserved first and last residue.

CDR3 protein	V gene	J gene
ASSFPGGWGYT	TRBV27	TRBJ1-2
ASSSPYEQY	TRBV12-3/TRBV12-4	TRBJ2-7
ASSLVQGGQETQY	TRBV11-2	TRBJ2-5
ASSLTLAENQETQY	TRBV13	TRBJ2-5
ASSYGGVNTEAF	TRBV6-2/TRBV6-3	TRBJ1-1
ASSRSKRGDPWNTQY	TRBV6-6	TRBJ2-3
ASSIGGDRAET	TRBV19	TRBJ1-2
ASSLERRSGYT	TRBV7-2	TRBJ1-2
ASSLGKVNEQF	TRBV13	TRBJ2-1
ASRSPGADNSPLH	TRBV6-5	TRBJ1-6
ATSDPQGDEQF	TRBV24-1	TRBJ2-1
ASSLAQISGRRVYEQY	TRBV5-1	TRBJ2-7
ARSLRQGVYGYT	TRBV7-5	TRBJ1-2
ASSLGAANGYT	TRBV7-8	TRBJ1-2
ASSLGTGGAGYT	TRBV19	TRBJ1-2
ASSLRDLSYNEQF	TRBV6-5	TRBJ2-1
ASSLWGNQPQH	TRBV5-6	TRBJ1-5
ASSVIRTVPRVTDTQY	TRBV9	TRBJ2-3
ASSDLPQGVVSPLH	TRBV14	TRBJ1-6
AWKRSSQETQY	TRBV30	TRBJ2-5
ASSKSQVPGSYNEQF	TRBV23-1	TRBJ2-1
SAGYNEQF	TRBV29-1	TRBJ2-1
ASTGTGYGYT	TRBV25-1	TRBJ1-2
ASSYSAYNEQF	TRBV6-2/TRBV6-3	TRBJ2-1
ASKRPGPYNEQF	TRBV6-5	TRBJ2-1
ASRGIMNTEAF	TRBV25-1	TRBJ1-1
ASSQGTLGTEAF	TRBV5-1	TRBJ1-1
ASSLLSDLNTEAF	TRBV27	TRBJ1-1
ASSPINGNTQY	TRBV3-1/TRBV3-2	TRBJ2-3
VLDSHSGIGPLH	TRBV30	TRBJ1-6
ASSLTGPDTQY	TRBV7-9	TRBJ2-3
ASSPPTSGSLGEQF	TRBV18	TRBJ2-1
ASSPASNYGYT	TRBV4-3	TRBJ1-2
AISEGTDTQY	TRBV10-3	TRBJ2-3
ASAGGDEQF	TRBV5-1	TRBJ2-1
ASLAAGTGELF	TRBV11-3	TRBJ2-2
ATGGSYGYT	TRBV28	TRBJ1-2
ASGSGTAGNTIY	TRBV10-3	TRBJ1-3
ASSHRKAPLQRRTDTQY	TRBV14	TRBJ2-3
ASSSMSYEQY	TRBV5-1	TRBJ2-7
ASSPNWLAGITADTQY	TRBV4-3	TRBJ2-3
ASSEEGNYGYT	TRBV2	TRBJ1-2
ASTLTGANVLT	TRBV5-1	TRBJ2-6
ASSLTAGSTDTQY	TRBV5-1	TRBJ2-3
ASSPPRGQVQETQY	TRBV3-1/TRBV3-2	TRBJ2-5